Listed below are T cell receptor beta chains from one sample, sequenced in a study of cytomegalovirus exposure and HLA in healthy donors. TCRdb's table, derived via immunoSEQ multiplex PCR, lists solely in-frame clones and lacks some. The sample shows around 180,000 clones, approximately 81% of them seen only once. The sequenced material came from PBMCs. These receptors came from a male donor in good health and CMV-seronegative. CDR3s include the opening cysteine and the closing phenylalanine or tryptophan. D genes are given only for firm matches. Expanded clones are given a class, and other clones once, few, many or no size at all.

J gene: TRBJ2-2
clone size: NA
V gene: TRBV19
D gene: NA
CDR3 DNA: TGTGCCAGTAGGCTGGACACTTACACCGGGGAGCTGTTTTTT
CDR3 protein: CASRLDTYTGELFF

J gene: TRBJ1-4
clone size: NA
V gene: TRBV11-2
D gene: NA
CDR3 DNA: TGTGCCAGCAGCCCTGTCCCGAATGAAAAACTGTTTTTT
CDR3 protein: CASSPVPNEKLFF

J gene: TRBJ2-7
clone size: NA
V gene: TRBV7-6
D gene: TRBD2
CDR3 DNA: TGTGCCAGCGCACTTAGCGGGAGTCCCTACGAGCAGTACTTC
CDR3 protein: CASALSGSPYEQYF

J gene: TRBJ1-2
clone size: NA
V gene: TRBV29-1
D gene: NA
CDR3 DNA: TGCAGCGCCGCCCTCCCCCTGACAGCCAGCAACACCTTC
CDR3 protein: CSAALPLTASNTF

J gene: TRBJ1-1
clone size: NA
V gene: TRBV6-5
D gene: NA
CDR3 DNA: TGTGCCACCACACTAGCAATGAACACTGAAGCTTTCTTT
CDR3 protein: CATTLAMNTEAFF

J gene: TRBJ2-4
clone size: NA
V gene: TRBV23-1
D gene: NA
CDR3 DNA: TGCGCCAGCAGTCACACAGGGTTGGCCAAAAACATTCAGTACTTC
CDR3 protein: CASSHTGLAKNIQYF

J gene: TRBJ1-1
clone size: NA
V gene: TRBV27
D gene: NA
CDR3 DNA: TGTGCCAGCAGTTTAGGGGGCAGGGGAGCTGAAGCTTTCTTT
CDR3 protein: CASSLGGRGAEAFF

J gene: TRBJ2-1
clone size: NA
V gene: TRBV28
D gene: NA
CDR3 DNA: TGTGCCAGCAGACTCCGAGGGCCCTCCTACAATGAGCAGTTCTTC
CDR3 protein: CASRLRGPSYNEQFF

J gene: TRBJ2-1
clone size: NA
V gene: TRBV7-2
D gene: NA
CDR3 DNA: TGTGCCAGCAGCTTACATGGCGGGGCGATTTACAATGAGCAGTTCTTC
CDR3 protein: CASSLHGGAIYNEQFF

J gene: TRBJ2-7
clone size: NA
V gene: TRBV25-1
D gene: TRBD2
CDR3 DNA: TGTGCCAGCAGTCGACTAGCGGTTTACGAGCAGTACTTC
CDR3 protein: CASSRLAVYEQYF

J gene: TRBJ2-3
clone size: NA
V gene: TRBV30
D gene: NA
CDR3 DNA: TGTGCCTGGAGTGGAGGGGGAAGCGAAGTCGGTACGCAGTATTTT
CDR3 protein: CAWSGGGSEVGTQYF

J gene: TRBJ1-2
clone size: NA
V gene: TRBV7-2
D gene: TRBD1
CDR3 DNA: TGTGCCAGCAGCCCCAGGGACAGCCACTATGGCTACACCTTC
CDR3 protein: CASSPRDSHYGYTF

J gene: TRBJ1-2
clone size: NA
V gene: TRBV5-1
D gene: TRBD1
CDR3 DNA: TGCGCCAGCAGCATCGGCTTGACAGGGGGAGCTGGCTACACCTTC
CDR3 protein: CASSIGLTGGAGYTF

J gene: TRBJ2-7
clone size: few
V gene: TRBV29-1
D gene: NA
CDR3 DNA: TGCAGCGCGACAGGGGGGCTAGCGGGAGACAGCTACGAGCAGTACTTC
CDR3 protein: CSATGGLAGDSYEQYF

J gene: TRBJ2-7
clone size: NA
V gene: TRBV30
D gene: TRBD1
CDR3 DNA: TGTGCCTGGGATCCGGGACAGGGACCCTACGAGCAGTACTTC
CDR3 protein: CAWDPGQGPYEQYF

J gene: TRBJ2-1
clone size: NA
V gene: TRBV10-2
D gene: TRBD2
CDR3 DNA: TGCGCCAGCACACGGACTAGCGGGTACAATGAGCAGTTCTTC
CDR3 protein: CASTRTSGYNEQFF

J gene: TRBJ2-3
clone size: NA
V gene: TRBV9
D gene: TRBD1
CDR3 DNA: TGTGCCAGCAGCGACCCGGGACAGGGGCCTTTGGGGACGGATACGCAGTATTTT
CDR3 protein: CASSDPGQGPLGTDTQYF

J gene: TRBJ2-7
clone size: NA
V gene: TRBV28
D gene: TRBD2
CDR3 DNA: TGTGCCAGCAGTCCCTCCGGGACTAGCGGTTACGAGCAGTACTTC
CDR3 protein: CASSPSGTSGYEQYF

J gene: TRBJ2-2
clone size: NA
V gene: TRBV5-1
D gene: TRBD2
CDR3 DNA: TGCGCCAGCAGTTTACATACTCTTGGACTAGCCAACACCGGGGAGCTGTTTTTT
CDR3 protein: CASSLHTLGLANTGELFF

J gene: TRBJ2-7
clone size: few
V gene: TRBV7-2
D gene: NA
CDR3 DNA: TGTGCCAGCAGCCGCCGAAGCGGTGATGACTACGAGCAGTACTTC
CDR3 protein: CASSRRSGDDYEQYF

J gene: TRBJ2-1
clone size: NA
V gene: TRBV6-6
D gene: NA
CDR3 DNA: TGTGCCAGCAGGCCATTACAGAGCTCCTACAATGAGCAGTTCTTC
CDR3 protein: CASRPLQSSYNEQFF

J gene: TRBJ1-3
clone size: NA
V gene: TRBV4-1
D gene: NA
CDR3 DNA: TGCGCCAGCAGCCAAGAAGCTCAGGGAGGTGGAAACACCATATATTTT
CDR3 protein: CASSQEAQGGGNTIYF

J gene: TRBJ2-7
clone size: NA
V gene: TRBV6-5
D gene: NA
CDR3 DNA: TGTGCCAGCAGTTCCAGGACAGTGCTTGACTACGAGCAGTACTTC
CDR3 protein: CASSSRTVLDYEQYF

J gene: TRBJ2-1
clone size: NA
V gene: TRBV6-5
D gene: TRBD1
CDR3 DNA: TGTGCCAGCAGACCCACAGGGGGTCTTTACAATGAGCAGTTCTTC
CDR3 protein: CASRPTGGLYNEQFF

J gene: TRBJ1-4
clone size: NA
V gene: TRBV5-1
D gene: TRBD1
CDR3 DNA: TGCGCCAGCAGCGCTAGACAGGGGCCTAATGAAAAACTGTTTTTT
CDR3 protein: CASSARQGPNEKLFF

J gene: TRBJ1-2
clone size: NA
V gene: TRBV6-5
D gene: NA
CDR3 DNA: TGTGCCAGCAGACCGACAAACTATGGCTACACCTTC
CDR3 protein: CASRPTNYGYTF

J gene: TRBJ2-3
clone size: NA
V gene: TRBV28
D gene: NA
CDR3 DNA: TGTGCCAGCAGCTCGGACTTCTCGGGCACAGATACGCAGTATTTT
CDR3 protein: CASSSDFSGTDTQYF

J gene: TRBJ2-5
clone size: NA
V gene: TRBV4-3
D gene: NA
CDR3 DNA: TGCGCCAGCAGCCAAGAAACAACCCAGACCCAGTACTTC
CDR3 protein: CASSQETTQTQYF

J gene: TRBJ1-2
clone size: NA
V gene: TRBV29-1
D gene: TRBD1
CDR3 DNA: TGCAGCGTACTAGGCGGACAGGGAGACTATGGCTACACCTTC
CDR3 protein: CSVLGGQGDYGYTF

J gene: TRBJ2-3
clone size: NA
V gene: TRBV7-2
D gene: NA
CDR3 DNA: TGTGCCAGCAGCATGACGCCGGGACTCCCTCCAAATACGCAGTATTTT
CDR3 protein: CASSMTPGLPPNTQYF

J gene: TRBJ1-4
clone size: few
V gene: TRBV6-5
D gene: TRBD1
CDR3 DNA: TGTGCCAGCAGTAGGGACAGGGCAACTAATGAAAAACTGTTTTTT
CDR3 protein: CASSRDRATNEKLFF

J gene: TRBJ2-6
clone size: NA
V gene: TRBV27
D gene: NA
CDR3 DNA: TGTGCCAGCAGTTTATTCACAGGTCTCTCTGGGGCCAACGTCCTGACTTTC
CDR3 protein: CASSLFTGLSGANVLTF

J gene: TRBJ2-7
clone size: NA
V gene: TRBV7-2
D gene: TRBD1
CDR3 DNA: TGTGCCAGCAGCTTCAGGACAGGAGACTCCTACGAGCAGTACTTC
CDR3 protein: CASSFRTGDSYEQYF

J gene: TRBJ2-3
clone size: NA
V gene: TRBV5-4
D gene: TRBD2
CDR3 DNA: TGTGCCAGCAGAGGCGGGGGAAGCACAGATACGCAGTATTTT
CDR3 protein: CASRGGGSTDTQYF

J gene: TRBJ1-5
clone size: NA
V gene: TRBV30
D gene: TRBD1
CDR3 DNA: TGTGCCTGGAGTGGACCCGGGACAGGTATTTCTCAGCCCCAGCATTTT
CDR3 protein: CAWSGPGTGISQPQHF

J gene: TRBJ2-3
clone size: NA
V gene: TRBV9
D gene: NA
CDR3 DNA: TGTGCCAGCAGTACCCTAGAGGGGGGCACAGATACGCAGTATTTT
CDR3 protein: CASSTLEGGTDTQYF

J gene: TRBJ2-7
clone size: NA
V gene: TRBV7-9
D gene: NA
CDR3 DNA: TGTGCCAGCAGCTTGGGCGGGGTCTCCTACGAGCAGTACTTC
CDR3 protein: CASSLGGVSYEQYF

J gene: TRBJ2-2
clone size: NA
V gene: TRBV6-1
D gene: TRBD2
CDR3 DNA: TGTGCCAGCCGGGCGGGGGGCGCGAACACCGGGGAGCTGTTTTTT
CDR3 protein: CASRAGGANTGELFF

J gene: TRBJ2-7
clone size: NA
V gene: TRBV30
D gene: TRBD1
CDR3 DNA: TGTGCCAGACACACAGGGGGCGAGCAGTACTTC
CDR3 protein: CARHTGGEQYF

J gene: TRBJ2-2
clone size: NA
V gene: TRBV19
D gene: TRBD1
CDR3 DNA: TGTGCCAGTAGTATTAGGGGACAGGGGTCCGCCGGGGAGCTGTTTTTT
CDR3 protein: CASSIRGQGSAGELFF

J gene: TRBJ2-3
clone size: NA
V gene: TRBV5-5
D gene: NA
CDR3 DNA: TGTGCCAGCAGCTTGGAGCGTAGCACAGATACGCAGTATTTT
CDR3 protein: CASSLERSTDTQYF

J gene: TRBJ2-7
clone size: NA
V gene: TRBV4-2
D gene: TRBD1
CDR3 DNA: TGTGCCAGCAGCCAAGATCCCACAGGGGCCTACGAGCAGTACTTC
CDR3 protein: CASSQDPTGAYEQYF

J gene: TRBJ2-5
clone size: NA
V gene: TRBV6-5
D gene: TRBD1
CDR3 DNA: TGTGCCAGCAGTTACGCCTGGACAGGGTTACAAGAGACCCAGTACTTC
CDR3 protein: CASSYAWTGLQETQYF

J gene: TRBJ2-1
clone size: NA
V gene: TRBV5-1
D gene: TRBD1
CDR3 DNA: TGCGCCAGCAGTCTCTCAGGGGGCGCTAAGAATGAGCAGTTCTTC
CDR3 protein: CASSLSGGAKNEQFF

J gene: TRBJ1-2
clone size: NA
V gene: TRBV4-3
D gene: NA
CDR3 DNA: TGCGCCAGCAGCCAATCGGGGTACGACTATGGCTACACCTTC
CDR3 protein: CASSQSGYDYGYTF

J gene: TRBJ2-5
clone size: NA
V gene: TRBV9
D gene: TRBD2
CDR3 DNA: TGTGCCAGCAGCGTAGGGGGGGCGACTAGCGGGGGCCAAGAGACCCAGTACTTC
CDR3 protein: CASSVGGATSGGQETQYF

J gene: TRBJ1-4
clone size: few
V gene: TRBV27
D gene: NA
CDR3 DNA: TGTGCCAGCAGTATCTCGGGACACACGACTAAAAATGAAAAACTGTTTTTT
CDR3 protein: CASSISGHTTKNEKLFF

J gene: TRBJ2-5
clone size: NA
V gene: TRBV5-1
D gene: NA
CDR3 DNA: TGCGCCAGCAAGGGGGGGGAAGGCTACCAAGAGACCCAGTACTTC
CDR3 protein: CASKGGEGYQETQYF

J gene: TRBJ1-5
clone size: NA
V gene: TRBV27
D gene: NA
CDR3 DNA: TGTGCCAGCGATACAGGTCATAGCAATCAGCCCCAGCATTTT
CDR3 protein: CASDTGHSNQPQHF

J gene: TRBJ2-7
clone size: NA
V gene: TRBV5-1
D gene: TRBD2
CDR3 DNA: TGCGCCAGCAGCCGGTGGGGGGGAGTAAACTACGAGCAGTACTTC
CDR3 protein: CASSRWGGVNYEQYF

J gene: TRBJ2-7
clone size: NA
V gene: TRBV29-1
D gene: TRBD1
CDR3 DNA: TGCAGCGTACGACAGGGCTACTCCTACGAGCAGTACTTC
CDR3 protein: CSVRQGYSYEQYF

J gene: TRBJ2-4
clone size: once
V gene: TRBV6-1
D gene: NA
CDR3 DNA: TGTGCCAGCAGTCCAGGGAATCCCAAAAACATTCAGTACTTC
CDR3 protein: CASSPGNPKNIQYF